These 29 T cell receptor beta chains originate from one sample sequenced in a study of blood T cells in healthy people across ages. A J-beta primer mix and a sample-barcoded 5' primer were used in a second PCR of about 7 to 12 cycles. TCRdb recomputed calls from the 5' RACE reads with MiXCR, one row per CDR3 protein. The sample records more than 750,000 distinct CDR3 sequences, around 29% being singletons. This sample also appeared in a second study, on T cells of mothers and their children.

Sequencing was done on a sample of blood. Every receptor here comes from a woman between 40 and 55 years old in good health.

V is TRBV3-1 and J is TRBJ1-1; perhaps TRBD1 as D (5 bases). V was trimmed by 4 bases and J by 7 bases, leaving 19 bases between them. This CDR3 is 15 amino acids long. Per germline, CDR1 LGHDT and CDR2 YNNKEL (reference sequence). CDR3 in amino acids: CASSRDDQGRYEAFF. The CDR3 DNA is TGTGCCAGCAGCCGAGACGATCAGGGTCGATATGAAGCTTTCTTT. Filled out from reference TRBV3-1 and TRBJ1-1, the complete variable domain reads DTAVSQTPKYLVTQMGNDKSIKCEQNLGHDTMYWYKQDSKKFLKIMFSYNNKELIINETVPNRFSPKSPDKAHLNLHINSLELGDSAVYFCASSRDDQGRYEAFFGQGTRLTVV.

V gene TRBV6-5 combines with J gene TRBJ1-2; D unclear. Germline-derived CDR1 and CDR2 are MNHEY and SVGAGI. This CDR3 has 15 residues. Trimming left V 5 bases short and J 1 base short, with 14 bases between. The CDR3 DNA follows: TGTGCCAGCAGTCTGGGTCCGGGGATTAACTATGGCTACACCTTC. Translating it yields CASSLGPGINYGYTF.

V usage is TRBV7-2 and J usage is TRBJ2-2; D possibly corresponds to TRBD1 (6 bases). This CDR3 is 18 amino acids long. The ends were cut back, 6 bases at V and 4 bases at J, with 24 bases in the middle. Germline values: CDR1 SGHTA, CDR2 FQGNSA. This chain's CDR3 is CASRRHPGEAVSTGELFF. The CDR3 nucleotides are TGTGCCAGCAGGCGACACCCAGGGGAAGCCGTATCCACCGGGGAGCTGTTTTTT.

This clonotype has a count of ten or more. This chain joins TRBV27 and TRBJ2-7; D remains unclear. This CDR3 is built from 14 residues. Germline loops: CDR1 MNHEY, CDR2 SMNVEV (reference sequence). V lost 6 bases to trimming and J lost 1 base, with 13 bases between them. The DNA for the CDR3 is TGTGCCAGCAGCCCCGAGCTGGCATCCTACGAGCAGTACTTC. Translated, it gives CASSPELASYEQYF.

Ten or more counts support this clonotype. The chain has TRBV7-2 and TRBJ2-1; D is uncertain. There are 11 residues in the CDR3. The germline CDR1 and CDR2 sequences are SGHTA and FQGNSA. Trimming removed 1 base from V and 10 bases from J, with 5 bases in between. For the CDR3, the DNA is TGTGCCAGCAGCTTAGAAGCAGAGCAGTTCTTC. Protein sequence: CASSLEAEQFF.

With regard to this clonotype: One base away lies a much larger clone, so this may be a sequencing read error. V usage is TRBV15 and J usage is TRBJ2-7, with 8 bases that match TRBD1. Germline values: CDR1 LNHNV, CDR2 YYDKDF (reference sequence). This CDR3 has 16 amino acids. V dropped 0 bases and J dropped 7; count of bases not matched to a gene: 11. Here the CDR3 reads CATSRDRNRGFGEQYF. CDR3 DNA sequence: TGTGCCACCAGCAGAGATAGGAACAGGGGGTTTGGTGAGCAGTACTTC.

This clonotype came up many times. V usage is TRBV6-6 and J usage is TRBJ1-2; no reliable D call. V was cut by 8 bases and J by 8 bases, with 15 bases left in between. Germline V gene sequence: CDR1 MNHNY, CDR2 SVGAGI (reference sequence). The CDR3 has 12 amino acids. CDR3 loop: CASSQQVGGYTF. CDR3 coding DNA: TGTGCCAGCTCCCAGCAGGTTGGGGGCTACACCTTC.

In this sample, this clonotype turned up many times. The rearrangement joins TRBV7-9 to TRBJ2-7; no clear D. Trimming shortened V by 6 bases and J by 0 bases, and 9 bases separated the two germline ends. The germline gives CDR1 SEHNR, CDR2 FQNEAQ (reference sequence). The CDR3 consists of 13 residues. The CDR3 DNA reads TGTGCCAGCAGTTCCGAAAACTCCTACGAGCAGTACTTC. It encodes CASSSENSYEQYF.

The chain is built from TRBV24-1 and TRBJ2-4; TRBD2 agrees at 9 bases. The V gene end was trimmed by 3 bases and the J gene end by 1 base; junction bases not matched to a gene: 3. This CDR3 comprises 16 residues. CDR1 and CDR2 (germline): KGHDR, SFDVKD. CDR3 amino acids: CATSDASGAAKNIQYF. CDR3 nucleotide sequence: TGTGCCACCAGTGATGCTAGCGGGGCGGCCAAAAACATTCAGTACTTC.

The CDR3: CASSPRGDRYNEQFF. CDR3 sequence (DNA): TGTGCCAGCAGCCCGAGAGGGGATCGCTACAATGAGCAGTTCTTC. The V and J genes are TRBV9 and TRBJ2-1; D is tentatively TRBD1 or TRBD2 (5 bases each). Germline lookup yields CDR1 SGDLS and CDR2 YYNGEE. This CDR3 is built from 15 residues. V lost 4 bases, J lost 3 bases, and 14 bases lay in between.

This clonotype turned up a few times. The chain carries TRBV15 and TRBJ2-3, with TRBD2 identical over 10 bases. V shed 0 bases and J 1 base; nucleotides not matched to a gene: 4. CDR1 LNHNV and CDR2 YYDKDF come from the germline V gene (reference sequence). This CDR3 is 17 amino acids long. The CDR3 nucleotides read TGTGCCACCAGCAGAGATGGAGGGACTAGCGGCACAGATACGCAGTATTTT. Protein sequence: CATSRDGGTSGTDTQYF.

This clonotype was counted between two and nine times. The rearrangement joins TRBV7-2 to TRBJ1-4, with 8 bases matching TRBD1. Germline V gives CDR1 SGHTA, CDR2 FQGNSA. With V trimmed by 3 bases and J by 4 bases, 7 bases remained unmatched. The CDR3 runs to 16 residues. The CDR3, as DNA: TGTGCCAGCAGCTTGCAGGGGGCGGTATATAATGAAAAACTGTTTTTT. This translates into CASSLQGAVYNEKLFF.

There are a few counts of this clonotype. Being one base from a much bigger clone, this may be a read error. The chain carries TRBV20-1 and TRBJ2-5; possibly TRBD2 for D (5 bases). The J call is in doubt because the DNA end fits TRBJ2-7 better. The CDR3 loop spans 15 amino acids. Germline values: CDR1 DFQATT, CDR2 SNEGSKA (reference sequence). In nucleotides, the CDR3 is TGCAGTGCTCCACCCTGGGGAGCCAGTGACTACGAGCAGTACTTC. Encoded protein: CSAPPWGASDYEQYF.

The chain carries TRBV5-5 and TRBJ2-5; D uncertain. Germline V gene sequence: CDR1 SGHKS, CDR2 YYEKEE (reference sequence). V lost 1 base and J lost 8, with 9 bases in between. The CDR3 consists of 12 residues. CDR3 nucleotide sequence: TGTGCCAGCAGCTTGAGGGAAGTTACCCAGTACTTC. It encodes CASSLREVTQYF.

As concerns this clonotype: The germline gene is not matched at one end of the junction; a read error may be the cause. The chain uses TRBV9 and TRBJ2-3; TRBD2 might be the D (7 bases). CDR1 and CDR2 (germline): SGDLS, YYNGEE. The CDR3 sequence is 14 residues long. The CDR3 protein is CTSSVGGVGDTQYF. For the CDR3, the DNA is TGTACCAGCAGCGTAGGGGGGGTGGGAGATACGCAGTATTTT.

Of note for this clonotype: A read error may be the cause here, since a much bigger clone is one base away. The chain is built from TRBV6-1 and TRBJ2-1, with D possibly being TRBD1 (6 bases). Trimming pared 6 bases from V and 3 bases from J, leaving 12 bases between. The CDR3 totals 14 residues. CDR1 is MNHNS, CDR2 SASEGT, per germline. CDR3 in amino acids: CASRSSQGYNEQFF. CDR3 DNA: TGTGCCAGCAGGTCTTCACAGGGCTACAATGAGCAGTTCTTC.

This chain connects TRBV5-5 to TRBJ1-2; 7 bases agree with TRBD1. From germline, CDR1 is SGHKS and CDR2 YYEKEE (reference sequence). J was trimmed by 6 bases and V by 3 bases; bases with no gene match: 8. CDR3 length: 14 amino acids. CDR3 residues: CASSWTTGMNGYTF. For the CDR3, the DNA is TGTGCCAGCAGCTGGACGACAGGGATGAATGGCTACACCTTC.

This clonotype has a single count. This may be a read error, as it is one base from a much larger clone. V usage is TRBV7-2 and J usage is TRBJ1-2; TRBD1 aligns across 7 bases. This CDR3 has 14 amino acids. Germline V lookup: CDR1 SGHTA, CDR2 FQGNSA. CDR3 sequence: CASSSRGGVPGHTF. Written as DNA, the CDR3 is TGTGCCAGCAGCTCGAGAGGGGGCGTTCCTGGCCACACCTTC.

The chain is built from TRBV4-3 and TRBJ1-1; D is uncertain. Germline V gene sequence: CDR1 LGHNA, CDR2 YSLEER. The CDR3 length is 14 residues. V was shortened by 3 bases and J by 0 bases, with 8 bases between the two germline ends. DNA of the CDR3: TGCGCCAGCAGCCAGTCTATTGTGAACACTGAAGCTTTCTTT. Protein sequence: CASSQSIVNTEAFF.

The chain links TRBV20-1 to TRBJ2-1; TRBD1 or TRBD2 may be the D gene (6 bases each). Deletions cut 0 bases from V and 2 bases from J, with 11 bases between. The length of the CDR3 is 15 residues. Per germline, CDR1 DFQATT and CDR2 SNEGSKA (reference sequence). CDR3 nucleotide sequence: TGCAGTGCTAGAGATGTCGGGGGCGCCTACAATGAGCAGTTCTTC. This codes for CSARDVGGAYNEQFF.

This clonotype occurred many times. The V gene is TRBV5-6, the J gene TRBJ2-7; TRBD1 is a possible D gene (6 bases). Germline CDR1 reads SGHDT; CDR2 reads YYEEEE. The CDR3 totals 17 residues. V was clipped by 0 bases and J by 5 bases, with 21 bases between them. DNA of the CDR3: TGTGCCAGCAGCTTGGCCGTCGTCGGACACAGGGTTCACGAGCAGTACTTC. It specifies CASSLAVVGHRVHEQYF.

This clonotype was found many times. This chain links TRBV7-3 with TRBJ2-3; D gene uncertain. The length of the CDR3 is 13 residues. V lost 1 base, J lost 8 bases, and 10 bases lay in between. Looked up from germline, CDR1 is SGHTA and CDR2 is FQGTGA. CDR3 residues: CASSLSVDTTQYF. The CDR3, as DNA: TGTGCCAGCAGCTTAAGCGTGGATACTACGCAGTATTTT.

This clonotype has a count of ten or more. In DNA form, the CDR3 reads TGTGCCAGCAGAGGACTAGCGGGGAGAACCTACAATGAGCAGTTCTTC. Amino acids: CASRGLAGRTYNEQFF. The chain links TRBV6-5 to TRBJ2-1; TRBD2 aligns across 12 bases. Germline CDR1 and CDR2: MNHEY and SVGAGI. Unmatched junction bases numbered 5, after V lost 6 bases and J lost 2 bases. The CDR3 has 16 residues.

The table lists this clonotype with a few counts. This chain links TRBV7-8 with TRBJ1-6, with TRBD1 as a possible D gene (6 bases). Trimming stripped 1 base from V and 7 bases from J, with 14 bases between. The CDR3 extends over 16 amino acids. Germline V gives CDR1 SGHVS, CDR2 FQNEAQ. The CDR3 region has the DNA TGTGCCAGCAGCTTAGAACTACAGGGAAACAATTCACCCCTCCACTTT. Translating it yields CASSLELQGNNSPLHF. The whole variable domain, filled in from reference TRBV7-8 and TRBJ1-6, reads GAGVSQSPRYKVAKRGQDVALRCDPISGHVSLFWYQQALGQGPEFLTYFQNEAQLDKSGLPSDRFFAERPEGSVSTLKIQRTQQEDSAVYLCASSLELQGNNSPLHFGNGTRLTVT.

At least ten counts were recorded for this clonotype. The V gene is TRBV29-1, the J gene TRBJ1-5; tentatively, D is TRBD1 (6 bases). Germline V lookup: CDR1 SQVTM, CDR2 ANQGSEA. V shed 4 bases and J shed 7 bases, with 14 bases lying between them. The CDR3 covers 13 residues. CDR3 coding DNA: TGCAGCGTTGGAACAGGGTTCGAACAGCCCCAGCATTTT. Encoded protein: CSVGTGFEQPQHF.

The chain links TRBV7-3 to TRBJ2-1; TRBD1 is a possible D gene (6 bases). From germline, CDR1 is SGHTA and CDR2 FQGTGA. Deletions cut 5 bases from V and 4 bases from J, with 15 bases between. The CDR3 is made up of 15 amino acids. The CDR3 sequence: CASSHGAGAYNEQFF. The DNA for the CDR3 is TGTGCCAGCAGCCATGGGGCAGGGGCGTACAATGAGCAGTTCTTC.

At least ten counts were recorded for this clonotype. V usage is TRBV11-2 and J usage is TRBJ2-3, with 7 bases fitting TRBD2. CDR3 length equals 15 residues. The V segment lost 6 bases and the J segment 7 bases; nucleotides outside the gene matches: 13. CDR1 is SGHAT and CDR2 is FQNNGV in the germline V gene. The CDR3 here is CASSPQAGFFYTQYF. Here the CDR3 DNA reads TGTGCCAGCAGTCCCCAAGCGGGATTTTTCTATACGCAGTATTTT.

The V gene is TRBV20-1, the J gene TRBJ1-2; D remains unclear. Looked up from germline, CDR1 is DFQATT and CDR2 is SNEGSKA (reference sequence). V lost 3 bases and J lost 7, with 6 bases in between. The length of the CDR3 is 10 residues. This chain's CDR3 is CSASPGGYTF. CDR3 DNA: TGCAGTGCTAGCCCTGGTGGCTACACCTTC.

This clonotype was detected many times. Written as DNA, the CDR3 is TGCAGTGCTAGAGAGGTAGCGGGGAATACGCAGTATTTT. Its translation: CSAREVAGNTQYF. The rearrangement joins TRBV20-1 to TRBJ2-3; 8 bases match TRBD2. The germline gives CDR1 DFQATT, CDR2 SNEGSKA (reference sequence). The CDR3 is 13 amino acids. V shed 0 bases and J 7 bases; nucleotides not matched to a gene: 3.